This is a list of T cell receptor beta chains from one sample in a study of cytomegalovirus exposure and HLA in healthy donors. The repertoire was sequenced with immunoSEQ multiplex PCR; TCRdb's copy has only in-frame clones and lacks some. This sample has more than 140,000 clones, with about 80% found just once. The sample taken for sequencing was PBMCs. The receptors come from a man aged 25 to 45 in good health and CMV-seropositive. Both conserved end residues are part of each CDR3.

length	V	CDR3
17	TRBV5-1	CASSLTGAAGRADTQYF
13	TRBV28	CASSTRTGVGYTF
11	TRBV25-1	CASRGKGEQFF
19	TRBV5-1	CASNPLGREGLFGRDTQYF
14	TRBV7-2	CASSLRQLNQPQHF
14	TRBV6-5	CAIPTQRGANEQFF
14	TRBV7-9	CASSLNRGDQPQHF
15	TRBV5-6	CASSLEDRDPYEQYF
13	TRBV19	CASSFGQNYGYTF
16	TRBV11-2	CASSKHPQGAGQPQHF
13	TRBV30	CAWSAGVGSPLHF
14	TRBV7-2	CASRETRAAGELFF
16	TRBV5-1	CASSLAGGGFYNEQFF
15	TRBV5-1	CASSLEGQGAEKLFF
15	TRBV6-5	CASSYGDRPSQGYTF
14	TRBV6-6	CASRQGGRAYEQYF
16	TRBV7-6	CASSWGQPANTGELFF
15	TRBV4-3	CASSFGLAGYETQYF
15	TRBV30	CAWSEGSFMNTEAFF
12	TRBV7-5	CAPRGLNTEAFF
17	TRBV7-9	CASRWARLDSVNTEAFF
15	TRBV13	CASYHRGSHTDTQYF
13	TRBV28	CASSFTGEEKLFF
13	TRBV7-2	CASSQIINTEAFF
12	TRBV30	CAWGTGVYGYTF
12	TRBV19	CASGGYGETQYF
11	TRBV20-1	CSVQGLTEAFF
16	TRBV28	CASSDFDRGSNQPQHF
11	TRBV7-9	CASSRGATQYF
19	TRBV5-6	CASSLVQGALLEAKNSQYF
12	TRBV15	CATSEGRDTQYF
16	TRBV5-1	CASSSAGPRRTDTQYF
16	TRBV7-8	CASSTQGLYSNQPQHF
14	TRBV7-6	CASSKTGTVYEQYF
17	TRBV4-3	CASSQDQGSNANYGYTF
16	TRBV19	CASSSRGAPSTDTQYF
14	TRBV2	CASSGGFGNQPQHF
17	TRBV9	CASSVGDSNSGANGLTF
15	TRBV7-9	CASSHEGLAGYEQYF
14	TRBV15	CATSRVGQGSEQYF
14	TRBV11-2	CASSLNRGHETQYF
14	TRBV7-9	CASSEQGSDSPLHF
12	TRBV11-2	CASMGGPYEQYF
15	TRBV9	CASSAGTGESYEQYF
14	TRBV18	CASSPLGLQETQYF
14	TRBV19	CATRYQTSTDTQYF
14	TRBV14	CASSQVNSFYGYTF
13	TRBV6-5	CASREARSTEAFF
19	TRBV5-1	CASSPTSGRAKYVSGELFF
15	TRBV2	CASSEWFAGGGEQYF
14	TRBV19	CASISGQQFQPQHF
16	TRBV7-2	CASSSDSGASTDTQYF
14	TRBV27	CASSVQGNNYGYTF
13	TRBV10-1	CASSSDSPGELFF
13	TRBV25-1	CASSEFLALQQFF